This T cell receptor (beta chain) derives from a study of blood T cell repertoires in COVID-19. This CDR3 is 15 amino acids long. CDR1 and CDR2 (germline): SNHLY, FYNNEI. Unmatched junction bases numbered 10, after V lost 4 bases and J lost 5 bases. Data came from immunoSEQ multiplex PCR; TCRdb stores just in-frame clones and leaves some out. The table includes fewer than 350,000 clones, 86% detected once. The sample taken for sequencing was peripheral blood. This chain links TRBV2 with TRBJ2-7; 8 bases agree with TRBD1. The sequence came from a woman aged 25-40 years with COVID-19, enrolled during active disease. CDR3 bases: TGTGCCAGCAGTGGGCCCGCGCAGGGGGCGAACGAGCAGTACTTC. Its protein is CASSGPAQGANEQYF.